Below are 26 T cell receptor beta chains sequenced from a single sample in a study of T cell changes during pregnancy in multiple sclerosis. Sequencing was performed with immunoSEQ multiplex PCR; in TCRdb, only in-frame clones are kept and a portion is missing. The sample lists around 64,000 clones; 80% to 95% were seen once. The input for sequencing was CD4+ T cells from peripheral blood mononuclear cells, taken after pregnancy. All receptors derive from a female donor with multiple sclerosis, enrolled in a pregnancy study.

This clone appeared a single time. The chain is built from TRBV19 and TRBJ2-2, with a possible D match to TRBD1 (6 bases). V was shortened by 7 bases and J by 0 bases, with 12 bases between the two germline ends. The CDR3 spans 15 residues. In germline, CDR1 is LNHDA, CDR2 SQIVND (reference sequence). The CDR3 DNA reads TGTGCCAGTACTCGGGACAACACGAACACCGGGGAGCTGTTTTTT. Translated: CASTRDNTNTGELFF.

The V and J genes are TRBV11-2 and TRBJ2-3; 13 positions agree with TRBD2. Trimming cost V 3 bases and J 3 bases; bases outside gene matches: 3. The CDR3 covers 16 residues. The germline CDR1 and CDR2 sequences are SGHAT and FQNNGV. The DNA of the CDR3 is TGTGCCAGCAGCTTGGGACTAGCGGGACGGACAGATACGCAGTATTTT. Translation gives CASSLGLAGRTDTQYF.

This chain joins TRBV9 and TRBJ2-3; 9 bases fit TRBD1. V was pared by 3 bases and J by 4 bases, with 3 bases of the junction left unmatched. Germline V gene data show CDR1 as SGDLS and CDR2 as YYNGEE. This CDR3 has 14 amino acids. DNA of the CDR3: TGTGCCAGCAGCGCCCGGGACAGGGCAGATACGCAGTATTTT. It translates to CASSARDRADTQYF.

The genes are TRBV27 and TRBJ2-5, with 9 bases fitting TRBD1. CDR3 length: 16 amino acids. Germline CDR1 is MNHEY and CDR2 is SMNVEV (reference sequence). Unmatched junction bases numbered 10, after V lost 6 bases and J lost 2 bases. CDR3 loop: CASRPEPGQGQETQYF. CDR3 nucleotide sequence: TGTGCCAGCAGGCCTGAACCGGGACAGGGACAAGAGACCCAGTACTTC.

For the CDR3, the DNA is TGCGCCAGCAGCTTGGGGTGGGGACAAGGGTTCGCGAACACCGGGGAGCTGTTTTTT. Protein product: CASSLGWGQGFANTGELFF. The chain couples TRBV5-1 to TRBJ2-2, with a possible D match to TRBD1 (6 bases). This CDR3 contains 19 residues. V lost 0 bases to trimming and J lost 0 bases, with 18 bases between them. Looked up from germline, CDR1 is SGHRS and CDR2 is YFSETQ.

The chain combines TRBV9 with TRBJ2-5; 7 bases are a match to TRBD1. The CDR3 contains 14 residues. The ends lost 4 bases at V and 7 bases at J; junction bases unmatched: 10. Germline CDR1 and CDR2: SGDLS and YYNGEE. The CDR3 nucleotides are TGTGCCAGCAGCACCACAGGGGCGGTGAGGACCCAGTACTTC. It specifies CASSTTGAVRTQYF.

V gene TRBV27 combines with J gene TRBJ2-2, with 7 bases fitting TRBD2. The germline gives CDR1 MNHEY, CDR2 SMNVEV (reference sequence). The CDR3 sequence is 17 residues long. After removal of 4 bases from V and 4 bases from J, the junction contained 12 bases not matched to a gene. The CDR3 DNA is TGTGCCAGCAGTTGGGACTGGGCGGGGGACGGCACCGGGGAGCTGTTTTTT. Its translation is CASSWDWAGDGTGELFF.

This rearrangement joins TRBV7-3 to TRBJ1-1; TRBD1 is a possible D gene (5 bases). Germline-derived CDR1 and CDR2 are SGHTA and FQGTGA. The CDR3 is 15 residues long. Trimming took 2 bases from V and 0 from J, leaving 10 bases between them. As DNA, the CDR3 is TGTGCCAGCAGCTTATACGGCAGGGTGAACACTGAAGCTTTCTTT. Its translation: CASSLYGRVNTEAFF.

The chain couples TRBV5-1 to TRBJ1-6; a weak D match, TRBD1 (5 bases). V was shortened by 5 bases and J by 0 bases, with 9 bases between the two germline ends. Germline loops: CDR1 SGHRS, CDR2 YFSETQ. This CDR3 is built from 15 residues. CDR3 DNA sequence: TGCGCCAGCAGGACAGCGAGCTCCTATAATTCACCCCTCCACTTT. This gives the protein CASRTASSYNSPLHF.

This chain joins TRBV7-3 and TRBJ1-5; a weak D match, TRBD1 (6 bases). Germline V gene lookup returns CDR1 SGHTA and CDR2 FQGTGA. The V gene lost 4 bases and the J gene lost 1 base, with 8 bases spanning the gap. The length of the CDR3 is 14 residues. In DNA, the CDR3 is TGTGCCAGCAGCTCGGGGGGCAGCAATCAGCCCCAGCATTTT. Translating it yields CASSSGGSNQPQHF.

CDR3 nucleotides: TGTGCCAGCAGTTACATAGGGGGGGACACTGAAGCTTTCTTT. Protein: CASSYIGGDTEAFF. This rearrangement joins TRBV7-3 to TRBJ1-1, with D perhaps matching TRBD1 (6 bases). The CDR3 is made up of 14 amino acids. Germline V gene lookup returns CDR1 SGHTA and CDR2 FQGTGA. V was trimmed by 6 bases and J by 3 bases, leaving 14 bases between them.

This clone was seen just once. The chain links TRBV28 to TRBJ2-5; TRBD2 aligns across 7 bases. V gave up 6 bases and J gave up 1 base; unmatched junction bases: 5. CDR1 and CDR2 (germline): MDHEN, SYDVKM. The length of the CDR3 is 14 residues. CDR3 amino acids: CASSGTKGQETQYF. CDR3 DNA: TGTGCCAGCAGCGGGACTAAGGGCCAAGAGACCCAGTACTTC.

This clone occurred a few times. The chain carries TRBV20-1 and TRBJ1-2; D not certain. V was shortened by 2 bases and J by 8 bases, with 6 bases between the two germline ends. Germline V lookup: CDR1 DFQATT, CDR2 SNEGSKA (reference sequence). The CDR3 consists of 10 residues. CDR3 sequence: CSARIYGYTF. CDR3 in DNA: TGCAGTGCTAGAATCTACGGCTACACCTTC.

This clone was picked up a small number of times. The chain uses TRBV28 and TRBJ2-3, with 9 bases aligning to TRBD1. J lost 1 base, V lost 5 bases, and 4 bases had no gene match. Germline V CDR1 and CDR2: MDHEN, SYDVKM. This CDR3 is built from 15 residues. CDR3 loop: CASSDRDRGTDTQYF. The CDR3 DNA sequence: TGTGCCAGCAGTGACCGGGACAGGGGCACAGATACGCAGTATTTT.

The chain links TRBV11-2 to TRBJ2-2; D is unresolved. Trimming took 5 bases from V and 2 from J, leaving 9 bases between them. The CDR3 length is 14 residues. Germline V gives CDR1 SGHAT, CDR2 FQNNGV. The CDR3 is CASSKVGNTGELFF. The CDR3 DNA reads TGTGCCAGCAGCAAAGTGGGCAACACCGGGGAGCTGTTTTTT.

The V gene is TRBV19, the J gene TRBJ1-4; 7 bases line up with TRBD1. Germline CDR1 LNHDA, CDR2 SQIVND (reference sequence). Trimming removed 6 bases from V and 3 bases from J; junction bases left unmatched: 1. The CDR3 length is 13 residues. The DNA for the CDR3 is TGTGCCAGTAGAAGGGGGCCTAATGAAAAACTGTTTTTT. It encodes CASRRGPNEKLFF.

The chain couples TRBV28 to TRBJ1-4; 7 positions match TRBD1. The CDR3 has 15 amino acids. Germline lookup yields CDR1 MDHEN and CDR2 SYDVKM. The trim removed 0 bases at V and 6 bases at J, leaving 4 bases unmatched. Written as DNA, the CDR3 is TGTGCCAGCAGTTTATGGTCAGGGGGTGATGAAAAACTGTTTTTT. This sequence encodes CASSLWSGGDEKLFF. Full variable domain (rest looked up from reference TRBV28 and TRBJ1-4): DVKVTQSSRYLVKRTGEKVFLECVQDMDHENMFWYRQDPGLGLRLIYFSYDVKMKEKGDIPEGYSVSREKKERFSLILESASTNQTSMYLCASSLWSGGDEKLFFGSGTQLSVL.

The gene calls are TRBV28 and TRBJ1-4; TRBD1 matches 10 bases. Unmatched junction bases numbered 4, after V lost 6 bases and J lost 0 bases. This CDR3 contains 16 residues. Germline-derived CDR1 and CDR2 are MDHEN and SYDVKM. The CDR3 is CASRGQGITTNEKLFF. The CDR3 DNA reads as TGTGCCAGCAGGGGACAGGGGATAACAACTAATGAAAAACTGTTTTTT.

For the CDR3, the DNA is TGTGCCAGCAGCCCCAGCGGGAGTGGCACCGGGGAGCTGTTTTTT. It yields the protein CASSPSGSGTGELFF. V and J are TRBV11-2 and TRBJ2-2, with TRBD2 matching over 8 bases. CDR1 SGHAT and CDR2 FQNNGV come from the germline V gene. J gave up 4 bases and V 5 bases, and 6 bases lay outside the gene matches. CDR3 length: 15 amino acids.

The chain carries TRBV7-3 and TRBJ1-3; D uncertain. There are 13 residues in the CDR3. Trimming cost V 3 bases and J 0 bases, with 3 bases left between them. CDR1 SGHTA and CDR2 FQGTGA come from the germline V gene. CDR3 loop: CASSFRSGNTIYF. The DNA for the CDR3 is TGTGCCAGCAGCTTCCGCTCTGGAAACACCATATATTTT. The full variable domain, in which reference TRBV7-3 and TRBJ1-3 provide the parts outside the CDR3, is GAGVSQTPSNKVTEKGKYVELRCDPISGHTALYWYRQSLGQGPEFLIYFQGTGAADDSGLPNDRFFAVRPEGSVSTLKIQRTERGDSAVYLCASSFRSGNTIYFGEGSWLTVV.

The rearrangement joins TRBV4-2 to TRBJ2-2; TRBD2 matches 7 bases. Germline loops: CDR1 LGHNA, CDR2 YNFKEQ. The trim removed 1 base at V and 7 bases at J, leaving 9 bases unmatched. The CDR3 consists of 16 residues. For the CDR3, the DNA is TGTGCCAGCAGCCAAGGGAGCGGGGAGTCGGGCGGGGAGCTGTTTTTT. Translating it yields CASSQGSGESGGELFF.

The V call is TRBV27, the J call TRBJ2-1; 13 bases align to TRBD2. The CDR3 extends over 15 amino acids. Germline-derived CDR1 and CDR2 are MNHEY and SMNVEV (reference sequence). Germline trimming cut 7 bases from V and 6 bases from J; bases unmatched to any gene: 6. The CDR3 DNA follows: TGTGCCAGCACAATACTAGCGGGAGGGCCCAATGAGCAGTTCTTC. Protein: CASTILAGGPNEQFF.

This chain links TRBV19 with TRBJ2-1, with D possibly TRBD1 on 6 matching bases. V lost 9 bases to trimming and J lost 3 bases, with 12 bases between them. Germline lookup yields CDR1 LNHDA and CDR2 SQIVND (reference sequence). The CDR3 runs to 13 residues. CDR3 sequence reads: CASSRGSYNEQFF. CDR3 in DNA: TGTGCCAGCTCCAGGGGAAGCTACAATGAGCAGTTCTTC.

The chain joins TRBV28 to TRBJ1-1; the match to TRBD1 covers 7 bases. The CDR3 has 16 amino acids. Germline values: CDR1 MDHEN, CDR2 SYDVKM. V was clipped by 5 bases and J by 4 bases; unmatched bases: 13. For the CDR3, the DNA is TGTGCCAGCAGTGAACTGACAGGGCTTTTGAGCACTGAAGCTTTCTTT. The encoded protein is CASSELTGLLSTEAFF.

V is TRBV9 and J is TRBJ1-4, with TRBD1 matching over 11 bases. This CDR3 has 16 residues. The V gene end was trimmed by 4 bases and the J gene end by 8 bases; junction bases not matched to a gene: 10. CDR1 is SGDLS and CDR2 is YYNGEE in the germline V gene. For the CDR3, the DNA is TGTGCCAGCAGCCCTCCGGGACAGGGGGTAGAGGAAAAACTGTTTTTT. This gives the protein CASSPPGQGVEEKLFF.

This rearrangement joins TRBV5-1 to TRBJ1-1; no reliable D call. The CDR3 extends over 12 amino acids. V was trimmed by 0 bases and J by 8 bases, leaving 8 bases between them. Germline assignment: CDR1 SGHRS and CDR2 YFSETQ. The CDR3 sequence is CASSLEGAEAFF. The CDR3 nucleotides read TGCGCCAGCAGCTTGGAGGGAGCCGAAGCTTTCTTT.